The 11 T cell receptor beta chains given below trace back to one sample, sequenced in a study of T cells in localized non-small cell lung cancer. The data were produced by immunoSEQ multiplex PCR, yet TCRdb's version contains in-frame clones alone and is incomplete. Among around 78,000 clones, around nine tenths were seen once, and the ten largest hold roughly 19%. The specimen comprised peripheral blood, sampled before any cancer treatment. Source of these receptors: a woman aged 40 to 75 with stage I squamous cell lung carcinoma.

The CDR3 DNA sequence: TGTGCCAGTAGGACACAGGGGGCTTCGTACACTGAAGCTTTCTTT. This sequence encodes CASRTQGASYTEAFF. V gene TRBV19 combines with J gene TRBJ1-1, with 9 bases lining up with TRBD1. CDR1 is LNHDA and CDR2 is SQIVND in the germline V gene (reference sequence). This CDR3 has 15 amino acids. The trim removed 6 bases at V and 3 bases at J, leaving 8 bases unmatched.

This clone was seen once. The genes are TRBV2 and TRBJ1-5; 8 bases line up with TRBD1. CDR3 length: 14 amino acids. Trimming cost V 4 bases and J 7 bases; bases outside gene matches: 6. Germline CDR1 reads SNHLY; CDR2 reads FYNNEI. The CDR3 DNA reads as TGTGCCAGCAGTGTACAGGGGGGCGGACAGCCCCAGCATTTT. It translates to CASSVQGGGQPQHF.

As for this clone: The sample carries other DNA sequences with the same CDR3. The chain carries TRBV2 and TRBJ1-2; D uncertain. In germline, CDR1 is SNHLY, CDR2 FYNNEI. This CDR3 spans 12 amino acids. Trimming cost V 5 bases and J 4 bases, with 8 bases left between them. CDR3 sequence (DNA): TGTGCCAGCAGTTTATATGGCTATGGCTACACCTTC. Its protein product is CASSLYGYGYTF.

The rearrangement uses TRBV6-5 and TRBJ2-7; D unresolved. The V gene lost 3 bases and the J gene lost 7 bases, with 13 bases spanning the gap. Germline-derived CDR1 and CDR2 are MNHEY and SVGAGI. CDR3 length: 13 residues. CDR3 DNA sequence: TGTGCCAGCAGTTATTACGCTTCTTGGGAGCAGTACTTC. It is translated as CASSYYASWEQYF.

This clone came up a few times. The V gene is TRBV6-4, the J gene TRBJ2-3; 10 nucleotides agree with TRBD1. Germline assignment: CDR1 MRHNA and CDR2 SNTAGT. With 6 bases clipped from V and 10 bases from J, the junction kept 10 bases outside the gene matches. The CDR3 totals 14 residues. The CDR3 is CASRPERTGGAQYF. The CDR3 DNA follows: TGTGCCAGCAGACCAGAAAGGACAGGGGGGGCGCAGTATTTT.

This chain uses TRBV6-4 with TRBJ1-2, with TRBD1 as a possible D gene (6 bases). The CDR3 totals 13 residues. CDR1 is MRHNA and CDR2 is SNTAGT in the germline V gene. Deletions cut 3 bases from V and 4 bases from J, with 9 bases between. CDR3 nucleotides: TGTGCCAGCAGTGATGGGGGCGGCTATGGCTACACCTTC. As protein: CASSDGGGYGYTF.

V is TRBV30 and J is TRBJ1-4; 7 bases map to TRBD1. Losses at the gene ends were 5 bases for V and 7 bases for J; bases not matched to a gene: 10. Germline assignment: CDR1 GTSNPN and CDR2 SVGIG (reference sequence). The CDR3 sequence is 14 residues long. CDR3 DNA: TGTGCCTGGGGTATTGCAGGGGGAGGTGAAAAACTGTTTTTT. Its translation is CAWGIAGGGEKLFF. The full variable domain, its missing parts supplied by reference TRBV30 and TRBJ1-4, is SQTIHQWPATLVQPVGSPLSLECTVEGTSNPNLYWYRQAAGRGLQLLFYSVGIGQISSEVPQNLSASRPQDRQFILSSKKLLLSDSGFYLCAWGIAGGGEKLFFGSGTQLSVL.

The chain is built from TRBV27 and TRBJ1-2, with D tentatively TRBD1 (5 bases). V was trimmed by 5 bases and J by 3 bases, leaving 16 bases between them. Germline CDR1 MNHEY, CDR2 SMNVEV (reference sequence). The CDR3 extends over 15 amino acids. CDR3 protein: CASSHARAPDYGYTF. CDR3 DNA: TGTGCCAGCAGTCACGCCAGGGCGCCGGACTATGGCTACACCTTC.

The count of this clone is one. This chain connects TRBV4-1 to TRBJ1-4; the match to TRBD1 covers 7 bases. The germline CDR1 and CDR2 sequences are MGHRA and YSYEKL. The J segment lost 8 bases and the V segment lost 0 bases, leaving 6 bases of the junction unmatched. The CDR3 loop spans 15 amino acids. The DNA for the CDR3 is TGCGCCAGCAGCCAAGAAAGACAGGGCTGGGAAAAACTGTTTTTT. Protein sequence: CASSQERQGWEKLFF.

The CDR3 sequence is CASKKERGAGDTQYF. Here the CDR3 DNA reads TGTGCCAGCAAAAAGGAGCGGGGGGCAGGAGATACGCAGTATTTT. V usage is TRBV11-2 and J usage is TRBJ2-3; TRBD2 agrees at 9 bases. Germline trimming cut 7 bases from V and 5 bases from J; bases unmatched to any gene: 10. CDR1 SGHAT and CDR2 FQNNGV come from the germline V gene. The CDR3 runs 15 residues.

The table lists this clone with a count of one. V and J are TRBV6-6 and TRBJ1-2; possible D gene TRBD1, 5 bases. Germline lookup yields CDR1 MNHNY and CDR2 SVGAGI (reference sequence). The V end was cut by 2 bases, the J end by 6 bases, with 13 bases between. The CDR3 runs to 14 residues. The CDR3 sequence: CASSYTGTAHGYTF. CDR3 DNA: TGTGCCAGCAGTTACACCGGGACGGCCCATGGCTACACCTTC.